Sequencing of this TCR beta chain was carried out in a study of T cell responses to AZD1222 COVID-19 vaccine. Only in-frame clones appear in the TCRdb table, and some are missing; sequencing was by immunoSEQ multiplex PCR. Of some 180,000 clones in the sample, roughly 92% were seen once. Turning to this clone: The antigen remains unidentified.

Whole-study findings and limits: At baseline, just six or seven AZD1222 recipients tested seropositive. Spike-specific TCR breadth and depth went up after people got two AZD1222 doses.

Germline-derived CDR1 and CDR2 are MNHEY and SMNVEV (reference sequence). The trim removed 5 bases at V and 8 bases at J, leaving 12 bases unmatched. This CDR3 has 16 residues. The chain links TRBV27 to TRBJ1-6; the match to TRBD1 covers 7 bases. The sequence came from an adult who received the AZD1222 COVID-19 vaccine. The material sequenced was peripheral blood, taken 28 days after the second AZD1222 dose. The CDR3 DNA sequence: TGTGCCAGCAGTCCCTCCCGTGACAGGGCAGATTCACCCCTCCACTTT. Protein: CASSPSRDRADSPLHF.